Reported below is one TCR beta chain. Its antigen remains unknown. CDR1 is MNHNY and CDR2 is SVGAGI in the germline V gene (reference sequence). V lost 4 bases and J 2 bases, leaving 14 bases between the germline ends. This CDR3 contains 15 residues. All of the isolated RNA was reverse transcribed, so expressed TCRB transcripts were sequenced. Libraries were prepared by immunoSEQ multiplex PCR; TCRdb keeps only in-frame clonotypes and omits some of them. This table has under 300,000 clones, around 14% appearing once. Only one heparinised blood draw was taken per donor, and its volume averaged approximately 0.11 L. This entry comes from a study of beta chain features in type 1 diabetes. Findings of the study overall: Naive, central memory and regulatory TCRB repertoires appeared more similar among patients than healthy donors. When Type 1 diabetes patients were examined, their TCRB CDR3s proved moderately but significantly shorter in all four CD4+ subsets. Insertion counts at VDJ junctions were lower in type 1 diabetes patients, who also showed more deletions there.

Sequenced sample: naive CD4+ T cells from blood. The chain recombines TRBV6-6 with TRBJ1-1; D perhaps matches TRBD1 (6 bases). The clonotype was recovered from a man younger than 40 with type 1 diabetes. CDR3 sequence reads: CASSWGGRANTEAFF. Written as DNA, the CDR3 is TGTGCCAGCAGTTGGGGGGGCAGGGCTAACACTGAAGCTTTCTTT.